This entry describes one T cell receptor beta chain. No antigen is known for it. Synthesis of TCR cDNA relied on 5'RACE template switching, which attached a universal primer site and UMIs. From the 5' RACE reads, TCRdb called clonotypes with MiXCR, one entry per CDR3 protein. Of around 320,000 distinct CDR3 sequences listed, around 10% are singletons. The sample originates from a study of T cells after yellow fever vaccination. Study summary: It was SMART-Seq v4 Ultra Low Input that prepared the fractions with low cell numbers.

General study findings and limits: The presence of abundant clonotypes contaminating from the bulk population was possible in FACS-sorted repertoires. Most clones from primary vaccination were detected again post-booster (roughly 95% CD4, roughly 90% CD8).

The sample consisted of CD4+ T cells sorted from PBMCs, taken 45 days after the yellow fever booster vaccination. This sequence originates from a young man who received the YFV17D yellow fever vaccine.

Here the CDR3 reads CASNTGLYGYTF. In nucleotides, the CDR3 is TGTGCCAGCAACACGGGACTCTATGGCTACACCTTC. The V and J genes are TRBV7-2 and TRBJ1-2, with a possible D match to TRBD1 (5 bases). Per the germline V gene, CDR1 is SGHTA and CDR2 is FQGNSA. The CDR3 contains 12 residues. V shed 7 bases and J shed 4 bases, with 10 bases lying between them.